The present T cell receptor beta chain was sequenced within a study of T cell changes during pregnancy in multiple sclerosis. Sequenced by immunoSEQ multiplex PCR; TCRdb stores in-frame clones only, minus some. The data show roughly 28,000 clones, roughly 91% seen once. This clone has a single count. CDR3 length: 16 amino acids. The germline gives CDR1 MDHEN, CDR2 SYDVKM. With V trimmed by 4 bases and J by 1 base, 6 bases remained unmatched. Source: CD4+ T cells from peripheral blood mononuclear cells, taken in the first trimester of pregnancy. The TCR originated in a female donor in good health, enrolled as a control in a pregnancy study. The chain is built from TRBV28 and TRBJ2-2; 7 bases map to TRBD1. The DNA of the CDR3 is TGTGCCAGCAGTTCATCGGGGACAGTGAACACCGGGGAGCTGTTTTTT. Protein sequence: CASSSSGTVNTGELFF.